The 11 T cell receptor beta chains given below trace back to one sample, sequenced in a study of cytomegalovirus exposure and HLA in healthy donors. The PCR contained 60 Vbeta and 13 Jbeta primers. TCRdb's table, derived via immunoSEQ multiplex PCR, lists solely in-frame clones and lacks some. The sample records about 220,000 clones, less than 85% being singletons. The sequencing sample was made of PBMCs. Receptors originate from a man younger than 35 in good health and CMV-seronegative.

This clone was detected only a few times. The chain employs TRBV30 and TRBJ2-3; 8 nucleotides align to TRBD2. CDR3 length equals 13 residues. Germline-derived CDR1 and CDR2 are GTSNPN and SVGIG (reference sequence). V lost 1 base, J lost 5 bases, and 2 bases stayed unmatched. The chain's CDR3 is CAWSDGRVDTQYF. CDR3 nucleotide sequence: TGTGCCTGGAGTGACGGGAGGGTAGATACGCAGTATTTT.

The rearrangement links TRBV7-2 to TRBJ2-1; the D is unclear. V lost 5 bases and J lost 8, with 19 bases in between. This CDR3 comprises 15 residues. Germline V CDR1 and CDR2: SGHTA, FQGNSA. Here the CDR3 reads CASSPSSHGLYEQFF. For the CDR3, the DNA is TGTGCCAGCAGCCCAAGTAGTCACGGGTTATATGAGCAGTTCTTC.

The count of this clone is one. In nucleotides, the CDR3 is TGCGCCAGCAGCCCCTACGGACCCCTCGGAACTAGCGGGATTCGGAATGAGCAGTTCTTC. It is translated as CASSPYGPLGTSGIRNEQFF. This chain connects TRBV5-1 to TRBJ2-1, with TRBD2 identical over 10 bases. J was trimmed by 7 bases and V by 4 bases; bases with no gene match: 23. The germline gives CDR1 SGHRS, CDR2 YFSETQ. The CDR3 covers 20 residues. The full variable domain, its missing parts supplied by reference TRBV5-1 and TRBJ2-1, is KAGVTQTPRYLIKTRGQQVTLSCSPISGHRSVSWYQQTPGQGLQFLFEYFSETQRNKGNFPGRFSGRQFSNSRSEMNVSTLELGDSALYLCASSPYGPLGTSGIRNEQFFGPGTRLTVL.

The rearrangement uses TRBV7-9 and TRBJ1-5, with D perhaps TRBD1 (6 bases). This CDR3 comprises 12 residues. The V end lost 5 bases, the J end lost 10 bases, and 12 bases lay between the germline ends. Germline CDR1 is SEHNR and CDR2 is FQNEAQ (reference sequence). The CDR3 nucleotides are TGTGCCAGCAGCGCCACACAGGGTCCCCAGCATTTT. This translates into CASSATQGPQHF.

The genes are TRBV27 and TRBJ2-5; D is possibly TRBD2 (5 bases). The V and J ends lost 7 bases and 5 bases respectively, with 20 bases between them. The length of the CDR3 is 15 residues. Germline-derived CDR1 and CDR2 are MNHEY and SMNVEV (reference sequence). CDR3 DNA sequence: TGTGCCAGCAAAAACCCTGGACTTGAGCCCGAGACCCAGTACTTC. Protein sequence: CASKNPGLEPETQYF.

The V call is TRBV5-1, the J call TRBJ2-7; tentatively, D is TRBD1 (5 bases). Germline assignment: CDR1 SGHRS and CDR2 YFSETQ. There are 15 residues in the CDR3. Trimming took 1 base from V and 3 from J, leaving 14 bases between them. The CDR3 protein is CASSLYGHQHYEQYF. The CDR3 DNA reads TGCGCCAGCAGCTTGTATGGACACCAACACTACGAGCAGTACTTC.

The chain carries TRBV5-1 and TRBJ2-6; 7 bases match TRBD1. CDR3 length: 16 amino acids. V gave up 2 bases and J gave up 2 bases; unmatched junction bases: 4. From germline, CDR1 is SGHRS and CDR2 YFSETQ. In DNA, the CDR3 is TGCGCCAGCAGCTTCGGCGACAGGGCTGGGGCCAACGTCCTGACTTTC. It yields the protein CASSFGDRAGANVLTF.

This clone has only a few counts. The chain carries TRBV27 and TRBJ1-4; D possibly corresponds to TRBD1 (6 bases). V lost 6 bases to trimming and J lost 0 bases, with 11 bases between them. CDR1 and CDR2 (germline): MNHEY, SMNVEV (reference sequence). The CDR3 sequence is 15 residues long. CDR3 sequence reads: CASRGAAATNEKLFF. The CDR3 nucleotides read TGTGCCAGCAGGGGGGCTGCGGCAACTAATGAAAAACTGTTTTTT.

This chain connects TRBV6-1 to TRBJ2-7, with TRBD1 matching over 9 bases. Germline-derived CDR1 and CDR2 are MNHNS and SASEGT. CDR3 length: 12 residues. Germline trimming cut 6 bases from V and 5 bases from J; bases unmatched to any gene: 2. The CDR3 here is CASSGDRDEQYF. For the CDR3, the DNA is TGTGCCAGCAGCGGGGACAGGGACGAGCAGTACTTC.

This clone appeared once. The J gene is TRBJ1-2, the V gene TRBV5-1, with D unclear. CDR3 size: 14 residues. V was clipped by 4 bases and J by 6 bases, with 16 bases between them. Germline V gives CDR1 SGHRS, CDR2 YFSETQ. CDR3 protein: CASSPQTMSNGYTF. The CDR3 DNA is TGCGCCAGCAGCCCACAGACAATGTCGAATGGCTACACCTTC.

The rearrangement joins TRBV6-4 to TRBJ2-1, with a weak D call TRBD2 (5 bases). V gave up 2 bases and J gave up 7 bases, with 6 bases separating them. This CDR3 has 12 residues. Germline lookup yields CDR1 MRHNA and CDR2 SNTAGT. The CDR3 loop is CASSDRENEQFF. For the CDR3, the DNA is TGTGCCAGCAGTGACAGGGAGAATGAGCAGTTCTTC.